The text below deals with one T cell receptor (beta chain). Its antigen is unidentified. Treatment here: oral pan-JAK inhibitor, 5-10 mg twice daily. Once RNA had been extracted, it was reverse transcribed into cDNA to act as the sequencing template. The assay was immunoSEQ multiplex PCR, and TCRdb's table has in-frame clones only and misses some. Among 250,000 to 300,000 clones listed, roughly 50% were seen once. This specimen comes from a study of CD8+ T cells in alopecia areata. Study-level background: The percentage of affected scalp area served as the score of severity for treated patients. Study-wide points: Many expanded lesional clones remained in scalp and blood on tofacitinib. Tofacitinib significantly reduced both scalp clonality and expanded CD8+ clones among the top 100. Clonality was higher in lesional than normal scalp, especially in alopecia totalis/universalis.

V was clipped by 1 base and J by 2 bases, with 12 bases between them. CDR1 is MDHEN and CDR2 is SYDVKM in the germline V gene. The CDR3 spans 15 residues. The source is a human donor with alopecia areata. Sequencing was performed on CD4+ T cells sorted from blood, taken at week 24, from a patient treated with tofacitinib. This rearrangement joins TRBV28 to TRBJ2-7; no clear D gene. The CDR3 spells CASSLSGPLAYEQYF. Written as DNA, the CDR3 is TGTGCCAGCAGTTTATCGGGCCCCCTGGCCTACGAGCAGTACTTC. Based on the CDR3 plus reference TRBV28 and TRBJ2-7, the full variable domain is DVKVTQSSRYLVKRTGEKVFLECVQDMDHENMFWYRQDPGLGLRLIYFSYDVKMKEKGDIPEGYSVSREKKERFSLILESASTNQTSMYLCASSLSGPLAYEQYFGPGTRLTVT.